This T cell receptor beta chain was documented in a study of T cell responses to AZD1222 COVID-19 vaccine. Study results and caveats: Clonal diversity was possibly underestimated; the donors were predominantly white British and more often female. Sampling captured repertoires only after the peak T cell response. At baseline, seropositivity was found in only a handful of AZD1222 recipients.

About this clone: Its antigen remains unknown.

The V gene lost 2 bases and the J gene lost 3 bases, with 5 bases spanning the gap. Germline values: CDR1 MDHEN, CDR2 SYDVKM. CDR3 size: 12 residues. Produced via immunoSEQ multiplex PCR; TCRdb's table is partial and in-frame only. The table lists 97,000 or so clones, 90% to 95% of them singletons, with about 9% in the top ten. The V and J genes are TRBV28 and TRBJ2-7; D is uncertain. The starting material was peripheral blood, obtained 28 days after the second AZD1222 dose. The sequence was obtained from an adult who received the AZD1222 COVID-19 vaccine. The CDR3 DNA is TGTGCCAGCAGTTTACCCAGCTACGAGCAGTACTTC. Translated, it gives CASSLPSYEQYF.